Listed below are T cell receptor beta chains from one sample, sequenced in a study of blood T cells in healthy people across ages. TCRdb redid the calling of the 5' RACE reads with MiXCR, one entry per CDR3 protein. The data contain approximately 680,000 distinct CDR3 sequences, approximately 29% of them singletons. Material: blood. The source of these receptors is a woman aged 80 or older in good health. Both conserved end residues are part of each CDR3. A D gene is named only where the DNA matches it firmly. Clone size, where shown, is once, few, many, or a class for clones that have expanded.

TRBV3-1,many,TRBJ1-1,-,TGTGCCAGCAGAAGGAACACTGAAGCTTTCTTT,CASRRNTEAFF
TRBV28,few,TRBJ1-5,-,TGTGCCAGCGAAAAGCGGGGGGGGCGCGTTGGGCCCCAGCATTTT,CASEKRGGRVGPQHF
TRBV3-1,few,TRBJ2-2,-,TGTGCCAGCAGCCAGGGGTACAACACCGGGGAGCTGTTTTTT,CASSQGYNTGELFF
TRBV6-2/TRBV6-3,-,TRBJ2-3,-,TGTGCCAGCAGTTTGGGTAGCGCAGATACGCAGTATTTT,CASSLGSADTQYF
TRBV12-3/TRBV12-4,many,TRBJ2-4,TRBD1,TGTGCCAGCACCACGGGACAGGGGAGGAACATTCAGTACTTC,CASTTGQGRNIQYF
TRBV5-6,many,TRBJ2-7,-,TGTGCCAGCAGCTTGGGGGGGATAAGCTCCTACGAGCAGTACTTC,CASSLGGISSYEQYF
TRBV5-5,many,TRBJ2-5,TRBD2,TGTGCCAGCAGCCCGGGACTAGCGGGGTTGTACCAAGAGACCCAGTACTTC,CASSPGLAGLYQETQYF
TRBV27,-,TRBJ1-2,-,TGTGCCAGCAGTAAATTCCAAAACTATGGCTACACCTTC,CASSKFQNYGYTF
TRBV12-3/TRBV12-4,-,TRBJ1-3,-,TGTGCCAGCAGTTTTGGGGGTTATGGAAACACCATATATTTT,CASSFGGYGNTIYF
TRBV20-1,-,TRBJ2-1,-,TGCAGTGGGTTATCGAGCCCTCACAATGAGCAGTTCTTC,CSGLSSPHNEQFF
TRBV7-3,-,TRBJ2-6,-,TGTGCTAGCAGCCCCCCTCCTGGGGGGGCCAACGTCCTGACTTTC,CASSPPPGGANVLTF
TRBV12-3/TRBV12-4,many,TRBJ1-2,-,TGTGCCAGCAGTTTAGGTATAGGGACCTATGGCTACACCTTC,CASSLGIGTYGYTF
TRBV2,few,TRBJ2-3,-,TGTGCCAGCAGTGAGGGGCGTAGATACACAGATACGCAGTATTTT,CASSEGRRYTDTQYF
TRBV9,few,TRBJ2-5,-,TGTGCCAGCTCCCAAGTTTCCCCAGCCCCCGGCAATGAGCAGTACTTC,CASSQVSPAPGNEQYF
TRBV28,-,TRBJ1-4,-,TGTGCCAGCAGGACCCCGTTTGGAAATGAAAAACTGTTTTTT,CASRTPFGNEKLFF
TRBV6-2/TRBV6-3,few,TRBJ1-1,-,TGTGCCAGCAGCCGGGTCATGAACACTGAAGCTTTCTTT,CASSRVMNTEAFF
TRBV5-1,-,TRBJ2-7,-,TGCGCCAGCAGCGCGGGAAGGAAGGCTAGGGAGCAGTACTTC,CASSAGRKAREQYF
TRBV5-1,many,TRBJ2-5,TRBD2,TGCGCCAGCACCCCAGCGGGGGGCCCTGGGACCCAGTACTTC,CASTPAGGPGTQYF
TRBV7-9,many,TRBJ1-2,TRBD1,TGTGCCAGCACCCGGGGCACGACAGGGGACTATGGCTACACCTTC,CASTRGTTGDYGYTF
TRBV5-1,many,TRBJ1-2,TRBD1,TGCGCCAGCAGCCCCGGGACAGGAGCCTATGGCTACACCTTC,CASSPGTGAYGYTF
TRBV12-3/TRBV12-4,many,TRBJ2-3,TRBD2,TGTGCCAGCAGCCCTGGGACTAGCGGGGGGTACACAGATACGCAGTATTTT,CASSPGTSGGYTDTQYF
TRBV7-2,-,TRBJ1-2,-,TGTGCCAGCAGCTTAGCGCAGGGAGGGAACTATGGCTACACCTTC,CASSLAQGGNYGYTF
TRBV5-5,many,TRBJ1-2,TRBD1,TGTGCCAGCAGCCTAGACAGGGGGCGCGTCGACGGCTACACCTTC,CASSLDRGRVDGYTF
TRBV7-3,many,TRBJ1-2,-,TGTGCCAGCAGCTTAATGGGCGGCGGACCTAACTATGGCTACACCTTC,CASSLMGGGPNYGYTF